This T cell receptor (beta chain) was retrieved from a study of blood T cell repertoires in COVID-19. The wider study: Sites in the United States, Italy and Spain provided acute and convalescent COVID-19 samples. In each case, the material was cDNA or gDNA derived from T cells, B-cell-depleted T cells, or PBMCs.

Germline V lookup: CDR1 SGHTA, CDR2 FQGNSA. V was pared by 5 bases and J by 7 bases, with 6 bases of the junction left unmatched. This CDR3 has 13 amino acids. Methods used by the authors: By means of reference gene primer amplification, nucleated cell counts were estimated. Repertoires were generated with immunoSEQ multiplex PCR, while TCRdb's copy carries only in-frame clones and drops some. V, J and clone size were drawn from that table, and D and trimming were deduced from the DNA. The sample holds about 110,000 clones, 88% seen once. This clone was observed a few times. The same CDR3 arises from other DNA sequences in this sample as well.

The sample taken for sequencing was peripheral blood. This sequence originates from a man aged 50-59 years with active or convalescent COVID-19. The rearrangement uses TRBV7-2 and TRBJ1-2, with 8 bases that match TRBD1. CDR3 in DNA: TGTGCCAGCAGCCGAGGACAGGGAGGTGGCTACACCTTC. This gives the protein CASSRGQGGGYTF.